This TCR beta chain originates from a study of cytomegalovirus exposure and HLA in healthy donors. Study-wide points: Listed as cytomegalovirus-associated were 150 or so TCR beta chains. The CMV antigen specificity of three CMV-associated chains was confirmed through in vitro analysis.

V lost 7 bases and J lost 8, with 9 bases in between. CDR3 size: 11 residues. Germline V gives CDR1 MNHNS, CDR2 SASEGT. Profiled with immunoSEQ multiplex PCR; TCRdb holds only in-frame clones, not every one. The table shows approximately 300,000 clones, with 87% occurring only once. Note on this clone: What it binds is not known.

Sequencing was performed on PBMCs. The V call is TRBV6-1, the J call TRBJ2-1; possibly TRBD1 or TRBD2 for D (5 bases each). The clonotype originates from a woman aged 30 to 39 in good health and CMV-seropositive. The CDR3 bases are TGTGCCAGCATGAGGGGTCATGAGCAGTTCTTC. Residues: CASMRGHEQFF.